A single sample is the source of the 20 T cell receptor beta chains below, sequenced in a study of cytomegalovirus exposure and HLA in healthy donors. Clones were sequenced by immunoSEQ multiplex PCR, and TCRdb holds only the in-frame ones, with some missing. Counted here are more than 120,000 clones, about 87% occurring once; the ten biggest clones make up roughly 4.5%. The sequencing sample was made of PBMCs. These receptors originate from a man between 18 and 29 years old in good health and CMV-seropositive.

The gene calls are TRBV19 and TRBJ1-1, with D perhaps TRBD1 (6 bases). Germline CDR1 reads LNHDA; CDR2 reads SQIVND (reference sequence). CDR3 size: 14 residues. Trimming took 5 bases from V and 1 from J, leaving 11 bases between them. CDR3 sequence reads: CASSLGQTNTEAFF. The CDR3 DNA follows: TGTGCCAGTAGTCTCGGACAGACGAACACTGAAGCTTTCTTT.

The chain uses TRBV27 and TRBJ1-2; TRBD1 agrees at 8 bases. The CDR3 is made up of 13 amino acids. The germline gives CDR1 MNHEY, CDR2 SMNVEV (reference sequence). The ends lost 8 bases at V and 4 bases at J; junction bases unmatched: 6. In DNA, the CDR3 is TGTGCCAGCGGGCTAACAGGGGGCTATGGCTACACCTTC. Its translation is CASGLTGGYGYTF.

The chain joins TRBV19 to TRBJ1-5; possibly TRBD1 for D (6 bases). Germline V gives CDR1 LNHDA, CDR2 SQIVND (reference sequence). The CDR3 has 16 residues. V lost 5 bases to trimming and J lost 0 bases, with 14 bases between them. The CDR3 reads CASSHPQGSSNQPQHF. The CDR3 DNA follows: TGTGCCAGTAGTCATCCTCAGGGGAGTAGCAATCAGCCCCAGCATTTT.

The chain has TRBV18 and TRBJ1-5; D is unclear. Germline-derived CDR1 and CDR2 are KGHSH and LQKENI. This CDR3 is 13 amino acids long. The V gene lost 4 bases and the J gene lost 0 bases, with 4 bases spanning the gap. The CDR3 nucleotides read TGTGCCAGCTCACGAGATAGCAATCAGCCCCAGCATTTT. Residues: CASSRDSNQPQHF.

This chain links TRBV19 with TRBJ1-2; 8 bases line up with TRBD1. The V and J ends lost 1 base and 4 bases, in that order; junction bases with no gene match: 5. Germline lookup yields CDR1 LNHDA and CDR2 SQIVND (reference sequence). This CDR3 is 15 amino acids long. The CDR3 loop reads CASSIAAGGTYGYTF. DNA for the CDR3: TGTGCCAGTAGTATAGCGGCAGGGGGCACCTATGGCTACACCTTC.

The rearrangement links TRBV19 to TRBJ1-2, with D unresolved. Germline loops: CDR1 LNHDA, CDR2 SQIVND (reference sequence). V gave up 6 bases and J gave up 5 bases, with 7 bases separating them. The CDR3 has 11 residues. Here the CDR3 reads CASSRTYGYTF. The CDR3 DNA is TGTGCCAGTAGCCGCACATATGGCTACACCTTC.

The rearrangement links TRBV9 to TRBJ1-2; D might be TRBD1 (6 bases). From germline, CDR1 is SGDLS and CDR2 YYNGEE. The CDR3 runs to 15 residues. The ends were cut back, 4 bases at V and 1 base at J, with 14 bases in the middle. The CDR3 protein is CASSNRDTDNYGYTF. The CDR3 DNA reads TGTGCCAGCAGCAACCGGGACACCGATAACTATGGCTACACCTTC. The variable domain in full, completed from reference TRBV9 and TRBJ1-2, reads DSGVTQTPKHLITATGQRVTLRCSPRSGDLSVYWYQQSLDQGLQFLIQYYNGEERAKGNILERFSAQQFPDLHSELNLSSLELGDSALYFCASSNRDTDNYGYTFGSGTRLTVV.

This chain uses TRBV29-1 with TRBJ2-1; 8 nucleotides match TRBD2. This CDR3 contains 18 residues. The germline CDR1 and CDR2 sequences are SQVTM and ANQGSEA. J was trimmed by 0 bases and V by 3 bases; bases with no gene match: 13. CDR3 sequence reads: CSVEKAGDSLSSYNEQFF. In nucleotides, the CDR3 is TGCAGCGTTGAGAAAGCGGGGGACTCCCTTTCCTCCTACAATGAGCAGTTCTTC.

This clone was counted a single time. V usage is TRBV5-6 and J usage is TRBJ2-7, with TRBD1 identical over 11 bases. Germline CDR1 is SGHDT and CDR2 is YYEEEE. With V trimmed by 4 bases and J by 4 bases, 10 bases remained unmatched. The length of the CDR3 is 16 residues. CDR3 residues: CASSPKGGTGGYEQYF. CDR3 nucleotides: TGTGCCAGCAGCCCCAAAGGGGGGACAGGGGGGTACGAGCAGTACTTC.

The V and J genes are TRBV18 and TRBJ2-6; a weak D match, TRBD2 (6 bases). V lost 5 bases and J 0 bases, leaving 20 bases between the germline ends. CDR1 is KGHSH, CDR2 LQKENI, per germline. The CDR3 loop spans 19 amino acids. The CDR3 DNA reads TGTGCCAGCTCAGCCCCCGAAGGAGGGTGGTTCTCTGGGGCCAACGTCCTGACTTTC. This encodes CASSAPEGGWFSGANVLTF.

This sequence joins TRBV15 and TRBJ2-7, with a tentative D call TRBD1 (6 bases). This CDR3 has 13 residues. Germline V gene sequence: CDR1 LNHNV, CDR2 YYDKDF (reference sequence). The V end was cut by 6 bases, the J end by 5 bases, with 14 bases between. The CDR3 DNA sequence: TGTGCCACCAGGAAGACAGGCAGGGACGAGCAGTACTTC. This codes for CATRKTGRDEQYF.

The CDR3: CASSSGTSVNNEQFF. As DNA, the CDR3 is TGCGCCAGCAGCTCCGGGACTAGCGTTAACAATGAGCAGTTCTTC. This chain uses TRBV4-1 with TRBJ2-1, with TRBD2 identical over 10 bases. V lost 5 bases, J lost 5 bases, and 6 bases stayed unmatched. This CDR3 has 15 amino acids. Germline V lookup: CDR1 MGHRA, CDR2 YSYEKL.

The CDR3 DNA reads TGTGCCAGCAGTCCCAGGGACAGGCGAACTAATGAAAAACTGTTTTTT. Translated, it gives CASSPRDRRTNEKLFF. The chain uses TRBV27 and TRBJ1-4; 8 nucleotides match TRBD1. Germline V CDR1 and CDR2: MNHEY, SMNVEV (reference sequence). The CDR3 totals 16 residues. The V and J ends lost 5 bases and 1 base, in that order; junction bases with no gene match: 6.

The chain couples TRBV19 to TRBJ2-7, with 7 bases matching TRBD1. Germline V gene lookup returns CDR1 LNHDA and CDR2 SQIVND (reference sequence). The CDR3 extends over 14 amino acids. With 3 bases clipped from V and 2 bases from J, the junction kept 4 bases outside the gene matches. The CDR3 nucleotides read TGTGCCAGTAGTATCAGGGACAGAACCTACGAGCAGTACTTC. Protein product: CASSIRDRTYEQYF.

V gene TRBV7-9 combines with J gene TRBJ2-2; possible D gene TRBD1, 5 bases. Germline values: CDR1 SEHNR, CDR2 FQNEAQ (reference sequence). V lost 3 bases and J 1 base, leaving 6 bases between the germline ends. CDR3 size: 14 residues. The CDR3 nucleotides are TGTGCCAGCAGCTTCGACAGGAACACCGGGGAGCTGTTTTTT. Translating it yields CASSFDRNTGELFF.

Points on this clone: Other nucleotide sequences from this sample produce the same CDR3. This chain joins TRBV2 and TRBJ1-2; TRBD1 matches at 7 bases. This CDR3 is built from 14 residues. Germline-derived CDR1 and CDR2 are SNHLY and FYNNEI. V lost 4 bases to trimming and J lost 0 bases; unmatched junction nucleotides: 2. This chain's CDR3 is CASSGDSANYGYTF. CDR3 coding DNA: TGTGCCAGCAGTGGGGACAGTGCTAACTATGGCTACACCTTC.

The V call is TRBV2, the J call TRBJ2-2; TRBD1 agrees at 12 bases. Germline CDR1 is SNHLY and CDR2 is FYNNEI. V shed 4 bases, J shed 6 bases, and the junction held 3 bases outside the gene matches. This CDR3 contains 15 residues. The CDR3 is CASSGDRGHAGELFF. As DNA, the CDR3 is TGTGCCAGCAGTGGGGACAGGGGGCACGCCGGGGAGCTGTTTTTT.

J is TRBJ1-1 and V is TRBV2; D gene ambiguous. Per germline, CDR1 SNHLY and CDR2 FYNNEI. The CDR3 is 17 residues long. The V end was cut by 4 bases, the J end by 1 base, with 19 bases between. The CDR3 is CASSVSVVAAGNTEAFF. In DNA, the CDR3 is TGTGCCAGCAGTGTCAGCGTCGTGGCCGCCGGGAACACTGAAGCTTTCTTT.

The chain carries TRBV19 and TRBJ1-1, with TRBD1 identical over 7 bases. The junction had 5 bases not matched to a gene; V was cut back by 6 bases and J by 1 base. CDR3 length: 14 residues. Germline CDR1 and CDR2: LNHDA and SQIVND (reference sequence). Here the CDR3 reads CASRERTGNTEAFF. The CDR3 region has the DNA TGTGCCAGTAGGGAGCGGACAGGGAACACTGAAGCTTTCTTT.

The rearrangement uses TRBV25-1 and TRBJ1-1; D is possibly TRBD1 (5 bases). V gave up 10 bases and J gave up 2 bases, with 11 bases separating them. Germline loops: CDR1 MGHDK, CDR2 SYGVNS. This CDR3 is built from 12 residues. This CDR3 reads CATGFGNTEAFF. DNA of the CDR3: TGTGCCACAGGGTTTGGAAACACTGAAGCTTTCTTT.